These 5 T cell receptor beta chains were all obtained from the same sample, sequenced in a study of shared clonotypes between healthy human individuals. Clones were sequenced by immunoSEQ multiplex PCR, and TCRdb holds only the in-frame ones, with some missing. The table has 550,000 to 700,000 clones, 60% to 75% seen once; the top ten hold 1.5% to 2%. Sequencing was done on a sample of memory CD4+ T cells sorted from blood. Subset: CD45RA-negative fraction. All receptors derive from a woman aged 30 to 39 in good health.

This chain joins TRBV2 and TRBJ1-6; no firm D call. The germline V gene has CDR1 SNHLY and CDR2 FYNNEI. CDR3 size: 14 residues. V lost 2 bases and J 5 bases, leaving 7 bases between the germline ends. The CDR3 DNA is TGTGCCAGCAGTGAAAGGAGTGATAATTCACCCCTCCACTTT. Translating gives CASSERSDNSPLHF. The whole variable domain, remainder taken from reference TRBV2 and TRBJ1-6, is EPEVTQTPSHQVTQMGQEVILRCVPISNHLYFYWYRQILGQKVEFLVSFYNNEISEKSEIFDDQFSVERPDGSNFTLKIRSTKLEDSAMYFCASSERSDNSPLHFGNGTRLTVT.

This clone was counted only a few times. V is TRBV6-5 and J is TRBJ2-7; 8 positions match TRBD2. Trimming at V came to 5 bases and at J to 2 bases, leaving 8 bases not matched to a gene. Germline V gene sequence: CDR1 MNHEY, CDR2 SVGAGI. This CDR3 is built from 15 residues. The CDR3 region is CASSSLRGAPYEQYF. For the CDR3, the DNA is TGTGCCAGCAGTAGCCTGCGGGGGGCACCCTACGAGCAGTACTTC.

This clone came up a few times. The rearrangement uses TRBV5-5 and TRBJ2-3, with 9 bases lining up with TRBD2. The junction had 3 bases not matched to a gene; V was cut back by 0 bases and J by 4 bases. The CDR3 runs 15 residues. Germline V lookup: CDR1 SGHKS, CDR2 YYEKEE (reference sequence). CDR3 in DNA: TGTGCCAGCAGCTTGGTTGGACTAGCGTCAGATACGCAGTATTTT. Translated, it gives CASSLVGLASDTQYF.

This clone has a handful of counts. Only one base separates this from a far larger clonotype, so it likely reflects a read error. V and J are TRBV11-2 and TRBJ1-3, with D unresolved. CDR1 SGHAT and CDR2 FQNNGV come from the germline V gene. The CDR3 is 12 amino acids. Trimming removed 0 bases at V and 3 bases at J, with 0 bases between. The CDR3 protein is CASSLDGNTIYF. CDR3 bases: TGTGCCAGCAGCTTAGATGGAAACACCATATATTTT.

As DNA, the CDR3 is TGCGCCAGCAGCGCGATGCAACAGGGGGACGGCGGGGAGCTGTTTTTT. Translation: CASSAMQQGDGGELFF. J is TRBJ2-2 and V is TRBV5-1, with 8 bases lining up with TRBD1. The CDR3 consists of 16 residues. CDR1 is SGHRS and CDR2 is YFSETQ in the germline V gene. The ends lost 4 bases at V and 7 bases at J; junction bases unmatched: 12.